The rows below give T cell receptor beta chains drawn from one sample of a study of blood T cell repertoires in COVID-19. Assay: immunoSEQ multiplex PCR; the TCRdb copy retains only in-frame clones and omits some. The table has just under 350,000 clones, about nine tenths seen once. Sample: peripheral blood. All receptors come from a woman in her sixties or seventies with COVID-19, enrolled during active disease. Both conserved end residues are part of each CDR3. Fields, in order: J gene, D gene, V gene, clone size, CDR3 protein, CDR3 DNA. D genes are given only for firm matches. The listing skips clone size in some rows; elsewhere it reads once, few, many or a size class.

>TRBJ1-2|TRBD1|TRBV6-6|.
CASSPVPGTGGAIYGYTF
TGTGCCAGCAGTCCAGTACCGGGGACAGGGGGCGCCATCTATGGCTACACCTTC
>TRBJ1-4|TRBD1|TRBV11-2|.
CASSGLTGLAGKLFF
TGTGCCAGCAGCGGCCTGACAGGGCTCGCGGGAAAACTGTTTTTT
>TRBJ1-2|.|TRBV15|.
CATSAWGPDYGYTF
TGTGCCACCTCGGCGTGGGGGCCGGACTATGGCTACACCTTC
>TRBJ2-7|.|TRBV6-2/TRBV6-3|.
CASSPLRRGQPYEQYF
TGTGCCAGCAGCCCCCTCCGCCGGGGTCAGCCCTACGAGCAGTACTTC
>TRBJ1-2|.|TRBV6-6|once
CASFTGNYGYTF
TGTGCCAGTTTTACAGGGAACTATGGCTACACCTTC
>TRBJ1-4|.|TRBV10-3|.
CAISESTRSGSGNEKLFF
TGTGCCATCAGTGAGTCGACTCGATCGGGGAGCGGCAATGAAAAACTGTTTTTT
>TRBJ2-1|.|TRBV7-2|.
CASSFTGDNEQFF
TGTGCCAGCAGCTTTACGGGAGACAATGAGCAGTTCTTC
>TRBJ1-1|.|TRBV27|.
CASSRRQANTEAFF
TGTGCCAGCAGTAGACGACAGGCGAACACTGAAGCTTTCTTT
>TRBJ2-7|.|TRBV5-1|once
CASSLVGTPAYEQYF
TGCGCCAGCAGCTTGGTAGGGACACCGGCCTACGAGCAGTACTTC
>TRBJ2-6|TRBD1|TRBV7-9|.
CASTKTGGSGANVLTF
TGTGCCAGCACCAAGACAGGGGGCTCTGGGGCCAACGTCCTGACTTTC
>TRBJ1-6|TRBD1|TRBV6-6|.
CASSRDRTGGNSPLHF
TGTGCCAGCAGTCGAGACCGGACAGGGGGCAATTCACCCCTCCACTTT
>TRBJ1-3|.|TRBV27|once
CASSSGGSGNTIYF
TGTGCCAGCAGTTCGGGGGGCTCTGGAAACACCATATATTTT
>TRBJ1-2|.|TRBV29-1|.
CSDSGGYTF
TGCAGCGATTCGGGTGGCTACACCTTC
>TRBJ1-3|.|TRBV28|.
CASSTPTVGGNTIYF
TGTGCCAGCAGTACCCCGACAGTGGGGGGAAACACCATATATTTT
>TRBJ1-3|TRBD1|TRBV5-1|.
CASSEGANGGNTIYF
TGCGCCAGCAGCGAGGGGGCGAACGGAGGAAACACCATATATTTT
>TRBJ1-1|.|TRBV7-9|.
CASSLGQGEAFF
TGTGCCAGCAGCTTAGGGCAGGGCGAAGCTTTCTTT
>TRBJ2-1|TRBD2|TRBV4-3|.
CASSQGPGGGANEQFF
TGCGCCAGCAGCCAAGGTCCCGGCGGGGGGGCGAATGAGCAGTTCTTC
>TRBJ1-6|.|TRBV3-1/TRBV3-2|.
CASSPRTLPNSPLHF
TGTGCCAGCAGCCCAAGGACTCTGCCTAATTCACCCCTCCACTTT
>TRBJ1-1|.|TRBV6-1|.
CASSVRVPSPFMNTEAFF
TGTGCCAGCAGTGTCCGGGTCCCGAGCCCCTTTATGAACACTGAAGCTTTCTTT
>TRBJ2-7|.|TRBV15|.
CATSRDQRISRSYEQYF
TGTGCCACCAGCAGAGATCAGAGGATTTCCCGCTCCTACGAGCAGTACTTC
>TRBJ1-1|.|TRBV5-4|.
CASSNAAGMNTEAFF
TGTGCCAGCAGCAACGCGGCGGGGATGAACACTGAAGCTTTCTTT
>TRBJ2-7|.|TRBV29-1|once
CSVCHQGKFEQYF
TGCAGCGTTTGTCACCAGGGAAAGTTCGAGCAGTACTTC
>TRBJ1-5|TRBD1|TRBV19|.
CASSIWTGNNQPQHF
TGTGCCAGTAGTATATGGACAGGGAATAATCAGCCCCAGCATTTT
>TRBJ2-7|.|TRBV18|few
CASSPTGHSVFYEQYF
TGTGCCAGCTCCCCCACGGGACATTCGGTGTTCTACGAGCAGTACTTC
>TRBJ2-6|.|TRBV5-6|.
CASTQTGSSGANVLTF
TGTGCCAGCACCCAGACGGGTAGCTCTGGGGCCAACGTCCTGACTTTC
>TRBJ2-7|.|TRBV4-1|.
CASSPRREGYEQYF
TGCGCCAGCAGCCCGCGGAGGGAAGGCTACGAGCAGTACTTC
>TRBJ2-7|.|TRBV5-1|.
CASSFESEQYF
TGCGCCAGCAGCTTCGAGAGCGAGCAGTACTTC
>TRBJ2-1|.|TRBV7-6|.
CASSPTGLRFDDEQFF
TGTGCCAGCAGCCCAACGGGACTCAGGTTTGATGATGAGCAGTTCTTC
>TRBJ1-4|TRBD1|TRBV29-1|.
CSVESGGEKLFF
TGCAGCGTTGAATCAGGGGGTGAAAAACTGTTTTTT
>TRBJ2-1|.|TRBV7-8|.
CASSPLQGSNSIEQFF
TGTGCCAGCAGCCCGCTACAGGGTAGTAATTCTATAGAGCAGTTCTTC
>TRBJ2-3|TRBD2|TRBV7-2|.
CASSRTTSGGPDTQYF
TGTGCCAGCAGCCGTACGACTAGCGGGGGTCCAGATACGCAGTATTTT
>TRBJ1-1|.|TRBV7-9|.
CASSDEDNTEAFF
TGTGCCAGCAGCGACGAGGATAACACTGAAGCTTTCTTT
>TRBJ1-1|TRBD1|TRBV3-1/TRBV3-2|.
CASSQVSTGVGEAFF
TGTGCCAGCAGCCAAGTTTCGACAGGGGTGGGTGAAGCTTTCTTT
>TRBJ1-5|.|TRBV19|.
CASSYGQSNQPQHF
TGTGCCAGTAGTTATGGACAGAGCAATCAGCCCCAGCATTTT
>TRBJ2-7|.|TRBV21-1|.
CASSNDRGPTEQYF
TGTGCCAGCAGCAACGACAGGGGGCCTACTGAGCAGTACTTC
>TRBJ1-1|TRBD1|TRBV28|once
CASSFRSMGTGVAFF
TGTGCCAGCAGTTTTAGGAGTATGGGGACAGGGGTTGCTTTCTTT
>TRBJ1-2|TRBD1|TRBV7-9|.
CASSLDRQGDRYTF
TGTGCCAGCAGCCTGGATCGGCAGGGGGATCGCTACACCTTC
>TRBJ2-3|TRBD2|TRBV7-2|.
CASSLLAGASTDTQYF
TGTGCCAGCAGCCTACTAGCGGGAGCTAGCACAGATACGCAGTATTTT
>TRBJ2-7|TRBD1|TRBV24-1|.
CATSDPTGTGRYEQYF
TGTGCCACCAGTGACCCGACCGGGACAGGACGATACGAGCAGTACTTC
>TRBJ2-1|TRBD2|TRBV11-3|few
CASSANSGGSDEQFF
TGTGCCAGCAGCGCGAACAGCGGGGGTTCGGATGAGCAGTTCTTC
>TRBJ1-2|.|TRBV2|.
CASSYLGGTDYGYTF
TGTGCCAGCAGCTACCTGGGAGGGACCGACTATGGCTACACCTTC
>TRBJ2-7|TRBD2|TRBV2|.
CASRAGGYEQYF
TGTGCCAGCAGAGCCGGGGGGTACGAGCAGTACTTC
>TRBJ1-2|TRBD1|TRBV6-6|once
CASGGGTGTVGGYTF
TGTGCCAGCGGGGGCGGGACAGGAACTGTAGGTGGCTACACCTTC
>TRBJ1-2|.|TRBV7-9|.
CASSLALTARYGYTF
TGTGCCAGCAGCTTAGCGCTAACAGCTCGTTATGGCTACACCTTC
>TRBJ1-1|.|TRBV5-1|.
CASRIFGGDKAFF
TGCGCCAGCAGGATTTTCGGAGGGGATAAAGCTTTCTTT
>TRBJ1-6|.|TRBV7-2|.
CASSSQGLSPLHF
TGTGCCAGCAGCTCACAGGGCCTTTCACCCCTCCACTTT
>TRBJ1-1|TRBD1|TRBV6-5|few
CASSYEDRSNTEAFF
TGTGCCAGCAGTTACGAGGACAGGTCGAACACTGAAGCTTTCTTT
>TRBJ1-1|.|TRBV30|.
CAWDFQGFTEAFF
TGTGCCTGGGATTTTCAGGGGTTCACTGAAGCTTTCTTT
>TRBJ2-2|.|TRBV30|.
CAWTDRNTGELFF
TGTGCCTGGACTGACAGAAACACCGGGGAGCTGTTTTTT
>TRBJ2-2|.|TRBV24-1|.
CATSDFRPPGTGELFF
TGTGCCACCAGTGATTTCCGACCGCCGGGCACCGGGGAGCTGTTTTTT
>TRBJ1-5|TRBD1|TRBV6-2/TRBV6-3|.
CASSYKGTANQPQHF
TGTGCCAGCAGTTATAAGGGGACAGCGAATCAGCCCCAGCATTTT
>TRBJ2-5|.|TRBV5-4|.
CASRPNGQSQETQYF
TGTGCCAGCAGACCAAATGGACAGTCACAAGAGACCCAGTACTTC
>TRBJ2-1|.|TRBV6-5|.
CASRTMIGDYEQFF
TGTGCCAGCAGGACTATGATAGGGGACTATGAGCAGTTCTTC
>TRBJ1-2|.|TRBV18|.
CASSPPSQGGSGGYTF
TGTGCCAGCTCACCACCGTCGCAGGGAGGGAGTGGGGGCTACACCTTC